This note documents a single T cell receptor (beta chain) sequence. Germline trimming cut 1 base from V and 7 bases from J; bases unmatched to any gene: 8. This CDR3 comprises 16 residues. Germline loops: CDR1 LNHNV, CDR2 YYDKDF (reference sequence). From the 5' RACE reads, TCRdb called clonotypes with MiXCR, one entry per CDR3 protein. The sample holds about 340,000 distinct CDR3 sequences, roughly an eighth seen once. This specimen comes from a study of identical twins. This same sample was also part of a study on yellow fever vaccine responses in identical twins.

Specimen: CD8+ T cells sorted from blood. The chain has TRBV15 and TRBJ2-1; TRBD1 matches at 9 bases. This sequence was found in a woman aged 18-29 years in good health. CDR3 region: CATSRVPWDRENEQFF. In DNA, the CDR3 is TGTGCCACCAGCAGAGTTCCATGGGACAGGGAAAATGAGCAGTTCTTC.